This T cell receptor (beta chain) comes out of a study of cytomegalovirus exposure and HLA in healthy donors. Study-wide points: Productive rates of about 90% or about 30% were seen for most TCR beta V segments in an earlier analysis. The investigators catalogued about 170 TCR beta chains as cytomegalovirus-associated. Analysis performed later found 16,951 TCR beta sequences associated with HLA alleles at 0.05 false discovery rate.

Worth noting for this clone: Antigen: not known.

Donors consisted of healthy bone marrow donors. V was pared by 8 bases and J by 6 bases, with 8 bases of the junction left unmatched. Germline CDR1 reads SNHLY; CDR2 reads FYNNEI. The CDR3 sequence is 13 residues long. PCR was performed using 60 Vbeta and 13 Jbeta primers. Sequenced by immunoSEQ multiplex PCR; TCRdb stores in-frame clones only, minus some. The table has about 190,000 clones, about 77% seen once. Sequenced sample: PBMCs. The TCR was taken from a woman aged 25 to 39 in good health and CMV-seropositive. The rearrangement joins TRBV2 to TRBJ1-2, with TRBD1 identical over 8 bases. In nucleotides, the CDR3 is TGTGCCAGCTCGAGGCAGGGGGCGGATGGCTACACCTTC. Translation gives CASSRQGADGYTF.